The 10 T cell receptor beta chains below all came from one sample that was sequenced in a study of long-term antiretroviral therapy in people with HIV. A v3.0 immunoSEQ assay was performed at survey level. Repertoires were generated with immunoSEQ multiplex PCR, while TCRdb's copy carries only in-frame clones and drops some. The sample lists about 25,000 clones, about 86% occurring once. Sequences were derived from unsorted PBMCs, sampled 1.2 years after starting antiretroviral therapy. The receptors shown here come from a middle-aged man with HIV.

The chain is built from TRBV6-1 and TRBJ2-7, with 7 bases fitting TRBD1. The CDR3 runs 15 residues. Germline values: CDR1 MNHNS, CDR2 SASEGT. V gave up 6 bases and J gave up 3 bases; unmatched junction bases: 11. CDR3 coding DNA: TGTGCCAGCAGGAAGACAGGGTTAATTTTCTACGAGCAGTACTTC. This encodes CASRKTGLIFYEQYF.

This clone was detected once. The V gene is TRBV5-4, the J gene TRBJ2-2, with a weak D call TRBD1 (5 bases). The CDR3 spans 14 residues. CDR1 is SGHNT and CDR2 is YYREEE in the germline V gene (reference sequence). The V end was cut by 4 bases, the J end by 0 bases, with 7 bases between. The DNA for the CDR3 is TGTGCCAGCAGCCCGGACACGAACACCGGGGAGCTGTTTTTT. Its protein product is CASSPDTNTGELFF.

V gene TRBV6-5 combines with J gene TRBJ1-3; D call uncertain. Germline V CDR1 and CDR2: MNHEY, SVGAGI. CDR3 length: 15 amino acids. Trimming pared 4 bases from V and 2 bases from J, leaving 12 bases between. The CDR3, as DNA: TGTGCCAGCAGTTTAGGCCAGACACCTGGAAACACCATATATTTT. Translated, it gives CASSLGQTPGNTIYF.

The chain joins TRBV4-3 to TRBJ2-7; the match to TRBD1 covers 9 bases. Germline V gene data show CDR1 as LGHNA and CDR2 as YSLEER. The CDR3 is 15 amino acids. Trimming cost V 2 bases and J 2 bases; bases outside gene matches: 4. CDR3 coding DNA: TGCGCCAGCAGCCAAATCGGGACAGGGCCCTACGAGCAGTACTTC. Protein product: CASSQIGTGPYEQYF.

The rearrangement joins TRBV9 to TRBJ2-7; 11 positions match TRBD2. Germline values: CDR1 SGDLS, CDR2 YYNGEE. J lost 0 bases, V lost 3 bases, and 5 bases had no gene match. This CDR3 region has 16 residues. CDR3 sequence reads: CASSANLAGGSYEQYF. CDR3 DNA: TGTGCCAGCAGCGCCAATCTAGCGGGGGGCTCCTACGAGCAGTACTTC.

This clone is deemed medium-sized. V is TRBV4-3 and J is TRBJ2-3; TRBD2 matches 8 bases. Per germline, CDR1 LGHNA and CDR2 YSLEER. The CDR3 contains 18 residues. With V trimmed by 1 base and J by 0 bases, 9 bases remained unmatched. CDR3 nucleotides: TGCGCCAGCAGCCAAGCTTCGTCGGTAGCGGGGAGCACAGATACGCAGTATTTT. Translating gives CASSQASSVAGSTDTQYF.

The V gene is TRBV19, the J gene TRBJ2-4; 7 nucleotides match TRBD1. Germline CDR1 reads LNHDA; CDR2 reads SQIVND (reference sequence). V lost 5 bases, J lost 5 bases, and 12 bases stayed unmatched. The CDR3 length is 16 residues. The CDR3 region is CASSFKDRSYQNIQYF. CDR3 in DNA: TGTGCCAGTAGTTTTAAGGACAGGTCTTACCAAAACATTCAGTACTTC. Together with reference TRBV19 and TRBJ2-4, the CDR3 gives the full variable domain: DGGITQSPKYLFRKEGQNVTLSCEQNLNHDAMYWYRQDPGQGLRLIYYSQIVNDFQKGDIAEGYSVSREKKESFPLTVTSAQKNPTAFYLCASSFKDRSYQNIQYFGAGTRLSVL.

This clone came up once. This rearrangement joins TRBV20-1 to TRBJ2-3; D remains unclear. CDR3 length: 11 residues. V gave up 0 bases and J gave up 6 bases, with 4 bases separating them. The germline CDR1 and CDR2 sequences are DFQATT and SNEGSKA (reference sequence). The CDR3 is CSAREADTQYF. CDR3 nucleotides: TGCAGTGCTAGAGAAGCGGATACGCAGTATTTT.

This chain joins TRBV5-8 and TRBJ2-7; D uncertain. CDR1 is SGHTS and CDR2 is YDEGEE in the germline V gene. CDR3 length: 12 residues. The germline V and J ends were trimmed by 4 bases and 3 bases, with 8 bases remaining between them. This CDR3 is CASSRYVYEQYF. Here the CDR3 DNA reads TGTGCCAGCAGCCGGTACGTCTACGAGCAGTACTTC.

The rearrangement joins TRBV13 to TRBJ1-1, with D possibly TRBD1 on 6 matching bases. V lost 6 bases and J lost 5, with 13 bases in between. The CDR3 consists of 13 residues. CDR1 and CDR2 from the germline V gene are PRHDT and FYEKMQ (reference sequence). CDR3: CASRVRGGTEAFF. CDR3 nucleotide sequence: TGTGCCAGCAGAGTTAGAGGGGGGACTGAAGCTTTCTTT. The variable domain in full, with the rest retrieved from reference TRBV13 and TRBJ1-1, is AAGVIQSPRHLIKEKRETATLKCYPIPRHDTVYWYQQGPGQDPQFLISFYEKMQSDKGSIPDRFSAQQFSDYHSELNMSSLELGDSALYFCASRVRGGTEAFFGQGTRLTVV.